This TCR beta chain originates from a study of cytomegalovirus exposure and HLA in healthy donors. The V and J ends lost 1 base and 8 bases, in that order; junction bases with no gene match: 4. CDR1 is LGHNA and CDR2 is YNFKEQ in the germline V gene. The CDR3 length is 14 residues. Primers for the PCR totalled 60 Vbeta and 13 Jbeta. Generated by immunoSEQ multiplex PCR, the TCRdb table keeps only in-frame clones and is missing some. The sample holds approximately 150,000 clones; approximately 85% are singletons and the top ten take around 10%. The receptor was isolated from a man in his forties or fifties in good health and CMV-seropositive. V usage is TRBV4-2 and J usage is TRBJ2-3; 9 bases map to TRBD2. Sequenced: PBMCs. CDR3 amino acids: CASSQGRGGGTQYF. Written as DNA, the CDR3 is TGTGCCAGCAGCCAAGGGCGGGGGGGCGGTACGCAGTATTTT.